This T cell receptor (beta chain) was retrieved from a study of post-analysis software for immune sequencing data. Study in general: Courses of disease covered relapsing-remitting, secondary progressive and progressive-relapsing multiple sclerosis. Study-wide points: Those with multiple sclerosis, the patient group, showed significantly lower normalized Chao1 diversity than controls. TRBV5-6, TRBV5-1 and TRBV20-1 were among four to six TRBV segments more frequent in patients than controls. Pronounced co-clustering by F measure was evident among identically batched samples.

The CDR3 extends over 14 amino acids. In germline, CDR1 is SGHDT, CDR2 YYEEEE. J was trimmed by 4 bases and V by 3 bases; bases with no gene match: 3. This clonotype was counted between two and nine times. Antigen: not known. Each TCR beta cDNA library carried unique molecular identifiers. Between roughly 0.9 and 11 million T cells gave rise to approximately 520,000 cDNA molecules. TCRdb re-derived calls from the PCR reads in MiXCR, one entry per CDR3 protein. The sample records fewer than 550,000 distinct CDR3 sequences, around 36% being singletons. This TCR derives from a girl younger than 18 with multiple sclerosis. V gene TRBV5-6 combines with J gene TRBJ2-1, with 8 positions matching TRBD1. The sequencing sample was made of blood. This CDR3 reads CASSWGDRYNEQFF. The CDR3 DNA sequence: TGTGCCAGCAGCTGGGGGGACAGGTACAATGAGCAGTTCTTC.